The 16 T cell receptor beta chains below all came from one sample that was sequenced in a study of neurological immune-mediated disorders. TCRdb independently ran MiXCR on the 5' RACE reads; one entry per CDR3 protein. The sample holds 65,000 to 90,000 distinct CDR3 sequences, just over 5% seen once. Sequencing was carried out using PBMCs. Receptors originate from a woman aged 30 to 39 with multiple sclerosis.

This clonotype was picked up many times. J is TRBJ2-1 and V is TRBV20-1; 9 bases align to TRBD2. There are 16 residues in the CDR3. After removal of 4 bases from V and 0 bases from J, the junction contained 7 bases not matched to a gene. Germline V gene sequence: CDR1 DFQATT, CDR2 SNEGSKA (reference sequence). CDR3 in amino acids: CSAITSGRSSYNEQFF. Written as DNA, the CDR3 is TGCAGTGCTATTACTAGCGGGCGAAGCTCCTACAATGAGCAGTTCTTC.

This clonotype was counted many times. The rearrangement links TRBV7-7 to TRBJ2-5; 16 nucleotides align to TRBD2. The junction had 7 bases not matched to a gene; V was cut back by 5 bases and J by 4 bases. This CDR3 spans 17 amino acids. Looked up from germline, CDR1 is SSHAT and CDR2 is FNYEAQ (reference sequence). CDR3 coding DNA: TGTGCCAGCAGCCCCCTCGGGACTAGCGGGGGGGGAGAGACCCAGTACTTC. It encodes CASSPLGTSGGGETQYF. The full variable domain, rest sourced from reference TRBV7-7 and TRBJ2-5, is GAGVSQSPRYKVTKRGQDVTLRCDPISSHATLYWYQQALGQGPEFLTYFNYEAQPDKSGLPSDRFSAERPEGSISTLTIQRTEQRDSAMYRCASSPLGTSGGGETQYFGPGTRLLVL.

This rearrangement joins TRBV18 to TRBJ1-1; the D is unclear. The CDR3 has 14 residues. The germline V gene has CDR1 KGHSH and CDR2 LQKENI. Between the trimmed V and J ends, which lost 0 bases and 3 bases, there was a span of 8 bases. The CDR3 loop reads CASSPPEGYTEAFF. The CDR3 nucleotides are TGTGCCAGCTCACCACCGGAAGGATACACTGAAGCTTTCTTT.

In this sample, this clonotype turned up many times. This sequence joins TRBV20-1 and TRBJ1-2; D perhaps matches TRBD1 (5 bases). CDR1 is DFQATT, CDR2 SNEGSKA, per germline (reference sequence). The CDR3 is made up of 12 amino acids. The V and J ends lost 5 bases and 6 bases respectively, with 13 bases between them. The CDR3 bases are TGCAGTGCTTCCAGGGTTCTCAATGGCTACACCTTC. It is translated as CSASRVLNGYTF.

The table lists this clonotype with many counts. The chain links TRBV12-3 or TRBV12-4 to TRBJ1-1; D might be TRBD1 (5 bases). CDR3 size: 14 residues. V lost 6 bases, J lost 4 bases, and 15 bases lay in between. CDR3: CASRSGTGGTEAFF. The CDR3 coding sequence is TGTGCCAGCAGGTCCGGGACGGGGGGCACTGAAGCTTTCTTT.

This clonotype showed up many times. J is TRBJ2-2 and V is TRBV5-1, with a weak D call TRBD2 (6 bases). This CDR3 is 16 amino acids long. V lost 4 bases, J lost 0 bases, and 13 bases lay in between. Germline V gives CDR1 SGHRS, CDR2 YFSETQ. CDR3 region: CASSAKAGPNTGELFF. As DNA, the CDR3 is TGCGCCAGCAGCGCGAAGGCGGGACCGAACACCGGGGAGCTGTTTTTT. The entire variable domain, with the rest obtained from reference TRBV5-1 and TRBJ2-2, is as follows: KAGVTQTPRYLIKTRGQQVTLSCSPISGHRSVSWYQQTPGQGLQFLFEYFSETQRNKGNFPGRFSGRQFSNSRSEMNVSTLELGDSALYLCASSAKAGPNTGELFFGEGSRLTVL.

The chain combines TRBV11-2 with TRBJ1-1, with no clear D. The germline V gene encodes CDR1 SGHAT and CDR2 FQNNGV. The CDR3 consists of 13 residues. V lost 0 bases, J lost 6 bases, and 8 bases lay in between. In DNA, the CDR3 is TGTGCCAGCAGCTTAGAAAGGGTTTCTGAAGCTTTCTTT. This translates into CASSLERVSEAFF. The full variable domain, completed using reference TRBV11-2 and TRBJ1-1, is EAGVAQSPRYKIIEKRQSVAFWCNPISGHATLYWYQQILGQGPKLLIQFQNNGVVDDSQLPKDRFSAERLKGVDSTLKIQPAKLEDSAVYLCASSLERVSEAFFGQGTRLTVV.

This clonotype was recorded at least ten times. The rearrangement joins TRBV5-1 to TRBJ2-3, with TRBD2 matching 10 bases. The junction had 2 bases not matched to a gene; V was cut back by 0 bases and J by 1 base. The CDR3 loop spans 16 amino acids. The germline V gene encodes CDR1 SGHRS and CDR2 YFSETQ. In nucleotides, the CDR3 is TGCGCCAGCAGCTTGGATCTAGCGGGAGGCACAGATACGCAGTATTTT. It is translated as CASSLDLAGGTDTQYF.

A few counts support this clonotype. DNA for the CDR3: TGTGCCAGCTCACCGGCAGGAAGAAATGGTGAAGCTTTCTTT. Amino acid sequence: CASSPAGRNGEAFF. The rearrangement uses TRBV18 and TRBJ1-1, with D unclear. CDR1 KGHSH and CDR2 LQKENI come from the germline V gene. This CDR3 comprises 14 residues. Trimming stripped 3 bases from V and 7 bases from J, with 15 bases between.

The V and J genes are TRBV14 and TRBJ2-7; D is undetermined. The CDR3 is 14 amino acids. The germline V gene has CDR1 SGHDN and CDR2 FVKESK. V was cut by 4 bases and J by 1 base, with 11 bases left in between. DNA of the CDR3: TGTGCCAGCAGCCGCGGCTTGGGTTCCTACGAGCAGTACGTC. Its translation is CASSRGLGSYEQYV.

This clonotype showed up many times. The chain joins TRBV6-5 to TRBJ2-7; D is perhaps TRBD1 (6 bases). Germline-derived CDR1 and CDR2 are MNHEY and SVGAGI. CDR3 length: 18 amino acids. V lost 0 bases to trimming and J lost 6 bases, with 24 bases between them. CDR3 region: CASSYSGQDTPVLGEQYV. The CDR3 bases are TGTGCCAGCAGTTACTCGGGACAAGATACTCCGGTATTGGGCGAGCAGTACGTC.

This chain connects TRBV20-1 to TRBJ1-4; D might be TRBD1 (6 bases). This CDR3 spans 13 amino acids. V gave up 2 bases and J gave up 12 bases, with 16 bases separating them. Germline values: CDR1 DFQATT, CDR2 SNEGSKA (reference sequence). Written as DNA, the CDR3 is TGCAGTGCTAGACGGGACATCATTCCTCAACTGTTTTTT. Translated: CSARRDIIPQLFF.

This clonotype was counted ten times or more. The chain recombines TRBV12-3 or TRBV12-4 with TRBJ1-2; no firm D call. This CDR3 region has 11 residues. Trimming removed 5 bases from V and 2 bases from J, with 3 bases in between. The CDR3 DNA reads as TGTGCCAGCAGTCTAAACTATGGCTACACCTTC. Translation: CASSLNYGYTF.

This clonotype was seen repeatedly, ten times or more. The J gene is TRBJ2-7, the V gene TRBV5-1; 8 nucleotides line up with TRBD2. This CDR3 region has 16 residues. J was trimmed by 1 base and V by 0 bases; bases with no gene match: 6. CDR1 is SGHRS, CDR2 YFSETQ, per germline. The CDR3 loop is CASSLDRGGSSYEQYF. CDR3 coding DNA: TGCGCCAGCAGCTTGGACCGGGGGGGGTCTTCCTACGAGCAGTACTTC.

This clonotype was seen many times. The chain has TRBV28 and TRBJ2-1, with 9 positions matching TRBD2. CDR3 size: 20 residues. Per germline, CDR1 MDHEN and CDR2 SYDVKM. V shed 6 bases, J shed 10 bases, and the junction held 28 bases outside the gene matches. This CDR3 is CASRSVGQGILAGPYPEQFF. In DNA form, the CDR3 reads TGTGCCAGCAGGAGTGTAGGGCAGGGGATTCTAGCGGGACCCTACCCCGAGCAGTTCTTC.

This clonotype was seen at least ten times. The gene calls are TRBV3-1 and TRBJ2-7; D perhaps matches TRBD2 (5 bases). From germline, CDR1 is LGHDT and CDR2 YNNKEL (reference sequence). The V end lost 4 bases, the J end lost 2 bases, and 12 bases lay between the germline ends. CDR3 size: 14 residues. The chain's CDR3 is CASSPGFAAYEQYF. CDR3 DNA sequence: TGTGCCAGCAGCCCGGGATTTGCTGCCTACGAGCAGTACTTC.